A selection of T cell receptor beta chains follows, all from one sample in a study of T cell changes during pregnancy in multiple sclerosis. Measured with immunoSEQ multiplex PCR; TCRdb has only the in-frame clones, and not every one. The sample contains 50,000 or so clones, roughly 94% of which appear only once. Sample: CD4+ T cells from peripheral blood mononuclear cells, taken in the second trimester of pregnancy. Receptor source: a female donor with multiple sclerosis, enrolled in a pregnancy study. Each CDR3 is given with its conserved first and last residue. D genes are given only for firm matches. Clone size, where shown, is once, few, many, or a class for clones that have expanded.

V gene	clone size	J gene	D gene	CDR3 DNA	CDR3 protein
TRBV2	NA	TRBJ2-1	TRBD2	TGTGCCAGCACCTTAGCCCTAGCGGGGGGTTACAATGAGCAGTTCTTC	CASTLALAGGYNEQFF
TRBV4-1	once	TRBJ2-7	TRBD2	TGCGCCAGCAGCCAAGGACTAGCGGGGCTCTACGAGCAGTACTTC	CASSQGLAGLYEQYF
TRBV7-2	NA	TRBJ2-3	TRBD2	TGTGCCAGCAGCCGAAGACTAGCGGGGCCCACAGATACGCAGTATTTT	CASSRRLAGPTDTQYF
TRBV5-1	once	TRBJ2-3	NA	TGCGCCAGCAGTCCCGGCAGGGTGCGGATTGTGGATACGCAGTATTTT	CASSPGRVRIVDTQYF
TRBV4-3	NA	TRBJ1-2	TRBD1	TGCGCCAGCAGCCAAGGGGTCCTGACACAGGGGTACTATGGCTACACCTTC	CASSQGVLTQGYYGYTF
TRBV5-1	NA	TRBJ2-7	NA	TGCGCCAGCAGCTTGCGGCTCAGGGCCGCCTACGAGCAGTACTTC	CASSLRLRAAYEQYF
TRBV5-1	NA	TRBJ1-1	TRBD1	TGCGCCAGCAGTAGGGACAGGGGGAACACTGAAGCTTTCTTT	CASSRDRGNTEAFF
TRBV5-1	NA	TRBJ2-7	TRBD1	TGCGCCAGCAGCTTGGACGGACAGGGACCCGAAGAGCAGTACTTC	CASSLDGQGPEEQYF
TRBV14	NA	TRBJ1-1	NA	TGTGCCAGCAGCCAAGCCAGGGCCCGGAACACTGAAGCTTTCTTT	CASSQARARNTEAFF
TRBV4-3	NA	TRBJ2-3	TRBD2	TGCGCCAGCAGCCAAGACGGGACTAGCGGGGGTAGCACAGATACGCAGTATTTT	CASSQDGTSGGSTDTQYF
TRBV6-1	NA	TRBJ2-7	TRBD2	TGTGCCAGCAGTGAAGCTGAGACGGGGAGGGTCTACGAGCAGTACTTC	CASSEAETGRVYEQYF
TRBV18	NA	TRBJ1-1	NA	TGTGCCAGCTCACCACCTTCGAGGGGGGGCACTGAAGCTTTCTTT	CASSPPSRGGTEAFF
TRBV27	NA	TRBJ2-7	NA	TGTGCCAGCAGTTTAAGGAGACAGGACCCCGGAGAGCAGTACTTC	CASSLRRQDPGEQYF
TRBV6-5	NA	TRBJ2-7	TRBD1	TGTGCCAGCAGTCAGACAGGGCGTTCCTACGAGCAGTACTTC	CASSQTGRSYEQYF
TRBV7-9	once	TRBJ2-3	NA	TGTGCCAGCAGCTTTGGAGGGACAGATACGCAGTATTTT	CASSFGGTDTQYF
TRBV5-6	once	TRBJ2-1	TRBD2	TGTGCCAGCAGCTTCTCTTGGACTAGCGGGGGGAATGAGCAGTTCTTC	CASSFSWTSGGNEQFF
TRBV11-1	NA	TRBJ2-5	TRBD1	TGTGCCAGCAGCCTACAGGGGGGACAAGAGACCCAGTACTTC	CASSLQGGQETQYF
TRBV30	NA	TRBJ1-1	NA	TGTGCCTGGAGGAGGGGGGGCTGGACTGAAGCTTTCTTT	CAWRRGGWTEAFF
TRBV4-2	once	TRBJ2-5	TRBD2	TGTGCCAGCAGCCAAGTGGCTTCCGGAGCGGGGGGGGGTGAGACCCAGTACTTC	CASSQVASGAGGGETQYF
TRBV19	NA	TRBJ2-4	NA	TGTGCCAGTAGTCCGGGACTTCTCAATATAGCCAAAAACATTCAGTACTTC	CASSPGLLNIAKNIQYF
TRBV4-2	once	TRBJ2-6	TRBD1	TGTGCCAGCAGCCTTAAGACAGGGGAGGCTTTAGGGGCCAACGTCCTGACTTTC	CASSLKTGEALGANVLTF
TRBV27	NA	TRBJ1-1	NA	TGTGCCAGCAGTTTAAGAGGTCGGAACACTGAAGCTTTCTTT	CASSLRGRNTEAFF
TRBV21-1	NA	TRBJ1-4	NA	TGTGCCAGCAACGGCAACAGGTCTGCTAATGAAAAACTGTTTTTT	CASNGNRSANEKLFF
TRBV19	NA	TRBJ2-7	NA	TGTGCCTCCAGGGGATCCGGGGACCTCCTGAGGAACGAGCAGTACTTC	CASRGSGDLLRNEQYF
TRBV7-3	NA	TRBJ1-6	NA	TGTGCCAGCAGGCCCGGACAGACGGACACAATATTAGTGGGGAAGGATTCACCCCTCCACTTT	CASRPGQTDTILVGKDSPLHF
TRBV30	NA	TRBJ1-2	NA	TGTGCCTGGGACGGGTCTTACCCCTATGGCTACACCTTC	CAWDGSYPYGYTF
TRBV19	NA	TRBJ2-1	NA	TGTGCCAGTACTAAACAGAGCAGAGTGGGTGAGCAGTTCTTC	CASTKQSRVGEQFF
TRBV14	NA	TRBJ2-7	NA	TGTGCCAGCAGAGAAACCGGGTCAGTTTTTACGCAGCAGTACTTC	CASRETGSVFTQQYF
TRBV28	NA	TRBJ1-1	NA	TGTGCCAGCATTCTCCCCCCGGCAGGGGCGATTAACACTGAAGCTTTCTTT	CASILPPAGAINTEAFF
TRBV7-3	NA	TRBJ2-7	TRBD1	TGTGCCAGCAGCATAGGACAGGGGTCCGAGCAGTACTTC	CASSIGQGSEQYF
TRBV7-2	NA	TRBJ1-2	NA	TGTGCCAGCAGCTTCTCCTACCCTCCTAACTATGGCTACACCTTC	CASSFSYPPNYGYTF
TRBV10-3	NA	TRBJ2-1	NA	TGTGCCATCAGTGGGCCGTACAATGAGCAGTTCTTC	CAISGPYNEQFF
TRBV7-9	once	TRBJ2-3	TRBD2	TGTGCCAGCAGGGCGGGGGTGATCACAGATACGCAGTATTTT	CASRAGVITDTQYF
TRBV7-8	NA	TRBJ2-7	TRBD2	TGTGCCAGCAGCTTAGGGGGGAGGGGTGGCGACCGACTTTACGAGCAGTACTTC	CASSLGGRGGDRLYEQYF
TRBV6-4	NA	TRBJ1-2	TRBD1	TGTGCCAGCAGACCCGACAGGGGCTATGGCTACACCTTC	CASRPDRGYGYTF
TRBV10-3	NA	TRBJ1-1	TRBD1	TGTGCCATCAGTGGGGCAGGGGGACAGCGTGGGGCTGAAGCTTTCTTT	CAISGAGGQRGAEAFF
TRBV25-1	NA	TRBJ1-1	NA	TGTGCCAGCAGTGAACGCGGGAGACAGTCCCTTGAAGCTTTCTTT	CASSERGRQSLEAFF
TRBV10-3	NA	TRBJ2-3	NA	TGTGCCATTGCCCAGGGGATGGGCACAGATACGCAGTATTTT	CAIAQGMGTDTQYF
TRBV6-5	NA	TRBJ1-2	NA	TGTGCCAGCAGTTCGGGAGCTAACTATGGCTACACCTTC	CASSSGANYGYTF
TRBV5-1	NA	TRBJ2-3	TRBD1	TGCGCCAGCAGCTTTGAGGGGGCCTCTAGCACAGATACGCAGTATTTT	CASSFEGASSTDTQYF
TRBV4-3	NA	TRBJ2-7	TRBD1	TGCGCCAGCAGCCAAGAGACAGGGGGCGGCGGCTACGAGCAGTACTTC	CASSQETGGGGYEQYF
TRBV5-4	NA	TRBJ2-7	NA	TGTGCCAGCAGTTCCGACGCTAACAGCGGGCGCTACGAGCAGTACTTC	CASSSDANSGRYEQYF
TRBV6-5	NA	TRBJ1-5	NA	TGTGCCAGCAGCTATGGGGCGAAGGATCAGCCCCAGCATTTT	CASSYGAKDQPQHF
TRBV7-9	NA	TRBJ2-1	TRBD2	TGTGCCAGCAGCTCCCCCCGGGGGGGGCCCCTCTACAATGAGCAGTTCTTC	CASSSPRGGPLYNEQFF
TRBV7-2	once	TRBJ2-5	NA	TGTGCCAGCAGCTTAGTTAGACAGAAAGAGACCCAGTACTTC	CASSLVRQKETQYF
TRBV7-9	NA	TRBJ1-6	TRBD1	TGTGCCAGCAGCTGGGGACAGGGTGGTTCACCCCTCCACTTT	CASSWGQGGSPLHF
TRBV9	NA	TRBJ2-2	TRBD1	TGTGCCAGCAGCCAACAGGGGGCGGGGTACACCGGGGAGCTGTTTTTT	CASSQQGAGYTGELFF
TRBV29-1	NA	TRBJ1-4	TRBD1	TGCAGCGTTGGAGGGACAGCTAATGAAAAACTGTTTTTT	CSVGGTANEKLFF
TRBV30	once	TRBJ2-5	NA	TGTGCCTGGAAGACGGGGGGCCCCCGGAGAGAGACCCAGTACTTC	CAWKTGGPRRETQYF
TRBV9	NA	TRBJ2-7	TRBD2	TGTGCCAGCAGCGTACTAGCGGGGGGCCCCTACGAGCAGTACTTC	CASSVLAGGPYEQYF